A selection of T cell receptor beta chains follows, all from one sample in a study of blood T cell repertoires in COVID-19. The protocol was immunoSEQ multiplex PCR, while the TCRdb copy is restricted to in-frame clones and leaves out a portion. Of tens of thousands of clones in the sample, 81% were seen once. Sequenced input: peripheral blood. Source of these receptors: a man older than 75 with acute or convalescent COVID-19. CDR3s include the opening cysteine and the closing phenylalanine or tryptophan. The D gene is left open where the match is weak. The listing skips clone size in some rows; elsewhere it reads once, few, many or a size class.

j_call v_call clone_size d_call cdr3_aa cdr3_nt
TRBJ1-1 TRBV6-2/TRBV6-3 . . CASSSNGQAEAFF TGTGCCAGCAGTTCTAACGGACAAGCTGAAGCTTTCTTT
TRBJ2-7 TRBV28 once TRBD2 CASTRTSGSYEQYF TGTGCCAGCACTCGGACTAGCGGCTCCTACGAGCAGTACTTC
TRBJ1-4 TRBV18 . . CASSPGADEKLFF TGTGCCAGCTCACCAGGGGCTGATGAAAAACTGTTTTTT
TRBJ2-3 TRBV27 . TRBD2 CASSLWGGDTQYF TGTGCCAGCAGTTTATGGGGGGGGGATACGCAGTATTTT
TRBJ1-3 TRBV28 . TRBD1 CASSFGTASGNTIYF TGTGCCAGCAGTTTCGGGACAGCGTCTGGAAACACCATATATTTT
TRBJ1-2 TRBV2 . . CASSQGQYGYGYTF TGTGCCAGCAGCCAAGGACAGTATGGCTATGGCTACACCTTC
TRBJ1-2 TRBV29-1 few . CSVGWGRDDYGYTF TGCAGCGTTGGGTGGGGGCGCGACGACTATGGCTACACCTTC
TRBJ1-5 TRBV27 . . CASRPQGGDSNQPQHF TGTGCCAGCAGACCCCAGGGAGGGGATAGCAATCAGCCCCAGCATTTT
TRBJ2-6 TRBV29-1 . . CSVGASGSGANVLTF TGCAGCGTTGGGGCCTCCGGCTCTGGGGCCAACGTCCTGACTTTC
TRBJ2-7 TRBV28 . TRBD2 CASSGGGGPYEQYF TGTGCCAGCTCGGGCGGGGGAGGACCCTACGAGCAGTACTTC
TRBJ2-7 TRBV27 . TRBD1 CASSIHRGPYEQYF TGTGCCAGCAGTATTCACAGGGGGCCCTACGAGCAGTACTTC
TRBJ2-5 TRBV11-2 . TRBD1 CASSPPRGKETQYF TGTGCCAGCAGCCCCCCCAGGGGGAAAGAGACCCAGTACTTC
TRBJ2-3 TRBV19 . TRBD2 CASSLLAGAITDTQYF TGTGCCAGTAGTTTACTAGCGGGAGCCATTACAGATACGCAGTATTTT